This entry lists 27 T cell receptor beta chains sequenced from one sample in a study of CD8 T cells in ankylosing spondylitis. TCRdb redid the calling of the 5' RACE reads with MiXCR, one entry per CDR3 protein. The sample lists roughly 370,000 distinct CDR3 sequences; about 22% were seen once. Antigens of these TCRs are unknown. Findings and caveats of the study: Typical of ankylosing spondylitis blood, it appeared, was a TCR beta motif of several highly homologous variants.

The specimen sequenced was blood, either unsorted or a sorted T cell fraction (not recorded which). Receptors were obtained from a male donor with ankylosing spondylitis.

The chain carries TRBV7-2 and TRBJ2-7; no firm D call. V was trimmed by 5 bases and J by 6 bases, leaving 14 bases between them. This CDR3 comprises 13 residues. Germline V gene sequence: CDR1 SGHTA, CDR2 FQGNSA. CDR3 sequence reads: CASSPRAAREQYF. The CDR3 DNA is TGTGCCAGCAGCCCACGGGCTGCTCGCGAGCAGTACTTC. The variable domain in full, completed from reference TRBV7-2 and TRBJ2-7, reads GAGVSQSPSNKVTEKGKDVELRCDPISGHTALYWYRQSLGQGLEFLIYFQGNSAPDKSGLPSDRFSAERTGGSVSTLTIQRTQQEDSAVYLCASSPRAAREQYFGPGTRLTVT.

The rearrangement joins TRBV24-1 to TRBJ2-3; D could derive from TRBD1 or TRBD2 (5 bases each). V was trimmed by 11 bases and J by 0 bases, leaving 14 bases between them. Germline V gene sequence: CDR1 KGHDR, CDR2 SFDVKD. This CDR3 is 14 amino acids long. This chain's CDR3 is CASHGGTSTDTQYF. CDR3 DNA sequence: TGTGCCAGCCATGGGGGTACTAGCACAGATACGCAGTATTTT.

The sample holds a few counts of this clonotype. The chain combines TRBV29-1 with TRBJ2-1; the D gene is possibly TRBD1 (6 bases). Germline CDR1 SQVTM, CDR2 ANQGSEA. This CDR3 region has 13 residues. The V gene lost 7 bases and the J gene lost 7 bases, with 17 bases spanning the gap. DNA for the CDR3: TGCAGCGCCCTAAAGACCCAGGGGAATGAGCAGTTCTTC. Its protein product is CSALKTQGNEQFF.

This clonotype appeared a few times. V and J are TRBV24-1 and TRBJ2-1; 12 nucleotides line up with TRBD2. The CDR3 sequence is 15 residues long. CDR1 and CDR2 from the germline V gene are KGHDR and SFDVKD. V dropped 9 bases and J dropped 6; count of bases not matched to a gene: 8. CDR3 DNA: TGTGCCACCTCCCCTGGACTAGCGGGAAGCAATGAGCAGTTCTTC. Encoded protein: CATSPGLAGSNEQFF.

The chain links TRBV11-2 to TRBJ2-7; TRBD1 might be the D (7 bases). Trimming took off 5 bases at V and 6 bases at J, with 23 bases between the two ends. The length of the CDR3 is 16 residues. CDR1 is SGHAT, CDR2 FQNNGV, per germline. CDR3 DNA sequence: TGTGCCAGCAGCCCGCAGTCAGGGGGGAGTGGGGGCGAGCAGTACTTC. It yields the protein CASSPQSGGSGGEQYF.

This clonotype was counted only a few times. The genes are TRBV24-1 and TRBJ2-1, with 10 positions matching TRBD1. CDR3 length equals 13 residues. The V segment lost 10 bases and the J segment 8 bases; nucleotides outside the gene matches: 7. The V gene's germline CDR1 is KGHDR and CDR2 SFDVKD. CDR3 sequence reads: CATMGQGRDEQFF. Here the CDR3 DNA reads TGTGCCACTATGGGACAGGGGAGGGATGAGCAGTTCTTC.

The CDR3 nucleotides are TGTGCCAGCAGCCGTCTCCGCACAGATACGCAGTATTTT. Translating gives CASSRLRTDTQYF. This rearrangement joins TRBV14 to TRBJ2-3; D remains unclear. There are 13 residues in the CDR3. The germline V and J ends were trimmed by 4 bases and 1 base, with 6 bases remaining between them. Per germline, CDR1 SGHDN and CDR2 FVKESK.

This clonotype appeared a few times. V and J are TRBV7-9 and TRBJ1-1; a weak D match, TRBD1 (5 bases). The V gene lost 4 bases and the J gene lost 6 bases, with 21 bases spanning the gap. The CDR3 covers 16 residues. Per germline, CDR1 SEHNR and CDR2 FQNEAQ (reference sequence). The CDR3 loop is CASSSPGAATTAEAFF. The CDR3 DNA reads as TGTGCCAGCAGCTCCCCTGGGGCCGCAACAACGGCTGAAGCTTTCTTT.

This clonotype was seen only a few times. CDR3 in DNA: TGTGCCAGCAGTTTTGGGACTAGCGGGATATTGGGGGAGCAGTACTTC. Amino acids: CASSFGTSGILGEQYF. The chain couples TRBV12-3 or TRBV12-4 to TRBJ2-7; TRBD2 matches 13 bases. V shed 3 bases and J 7 bases; nucleotides not matched to a gene: 9. There are 16 residues in the CDR3.

The chain recombines TRBV11-2 with TRBJ2-1; 8 nucleotides align to TRBD2. With 7 bases clipped from V and 4 bases from J, the junction kept 6 bases outside the gene matches. CDR1 is SGHAT and CDR2 is FQNNGV in the germline V gene. There are 14 residues in the CDR3. The DNA of the CDR3 is TGTGCCAGCACCTCGGGAGGGTCTTACAATGAGCAGTTCTTC. Translation: CASTSGGSYNEQFF. The full variable domain, in which reference TRBV11-2 and TRBJ2-1 provide the parts outside the CDR3, is EAGVAQSPRYKIIEKRQSVAFWCNPISGHATLYWYQQILGQGPKLLIQFQNNGVVDDSQLPKDRFSAERLKGVDSTLKIQPAKLEDSAVYLCASTSGGSYNEQFFGPGTRLTVL.

Many counts were recorded for this clonotype. The chain is built from TRBV9 and TRBJ1-2, with D perhaps TRBD1 (5 bases). V lost 2 bases, J lost 2 bases, and 10 bases lay in between. Germline V gene data show CDR1 as SGDLS and CDR2 as YYNGEE. The CDR3 has 14 amino acids. The CDR3 region is CASSVGTGNYGYTF. CDR3 nucleotide sequence: TGTGCCAGCAGCGTGGGGACCGGAAACTATGGCTACACCTTC.

The rearrangement links TRBV7-3 to TRBJ2-2; 11 bases line up with TRBD1. CDR3 length: 14 residues. V shed 7 bases, J shed 7 bases, and the junction held 5 bases outside the gene matches. Germline lookup yields CDR1 SGHTA and CDR2 FQGTGA. CDR3 sequence reads: CASTQDRGRGELFF. The CDR3 bases are TGTGCCAGCACCCAGGACAGGGGGCGCGGGGAGCTGTTTTTT.

The genes are TRBV30 and TRBJ1-1; D may be TRBD1 (5 bases). From germline, CDR1 is GTSNPN and CDR2 SVGIG (reference sequence). The V and J ends lost 4 bases and 4 bases respectively, with 10 bases between them. The CDR3 consists of 12 residues. The chain's CDR3 is CAWTGGFTEAFF. The CDR3 coding sequence is TGTGCCTGGACTGGGGGATTCACTGAAGCTTTCTTT.

The chain joins TRBV5-1 to TRBJ2-3; 9 bases line up with TRBD2. V dropped 2 bases and J dropped 3; count of bases not matched to a gene: 7. CDR1 and CDR2 (germline): SGHRS, YFSETQ. The CDR3 has 16 residues. Written as DNA, the CDR3 is TGCGCCAGCAGCTTTCGTAGCGGGAGAATGACAGATACGCAGTATTTT. The encoded protein is CASSFRSGRMTDTQYF.

The CDR3 DNA reads as TGCAGTGTCCACCTCATCCAGGGGGAAAATGAAAAACTGTTTTTT. It translates to CSVHLIQGENEKLFF. V and J are TRBV20-1 and TRBJ1-4, with 7 positions matching TRBD1. The length of the CDR3 is 15 residues. Trimming removed 7 bases from V and 5 bases from J; junction bases left unmatched: 13. Per germline, CDR1 DFQATT and CDR2 SNEGSKA (reference sequence).

The rearrangement joins TRBV20-1 to TRBJ1-2; D is perhaps TRBD1 (6 bases). Germline CDR1 is DFQATT and CDR2 is SNEGSKA (reference sequence). The CDR3 loop spans 14 amino acids. V was shortened by 5 bases and J by 0 bases, with 13 bases between the two germline ends. CDR3 sequence (DNA): TGCAGTGCTCCGGGGGGGGCTACTAACTATGGCTACACCTTC. Its protein is CSAPGGATNYGYTF.

A few counts support this clonotype. The chain joins TRBV5-1 to TRBJ1-1; the match to TRBD1 covers 7 bases. Germline V gene sequence: CDR1 SGHRS, CDR2 YFSETQ. This CDR3 comprises 15 residues. The V segment lost 4 bases and the J segment 0 bases; nucleotides outside the gene matches: 6. CDR3 in amino acids: CASSPGDSMNTEAFF. CDR3 DNA sequence: TGCGCCAGCAGCCCAGGGGACAGCATGAACACTGAAGCTTTCTTT.

CDR3 protein: CSARGGLAGGPRNEQFF. The CDR3 DNA reads TGCAGTGCTAGAGGCGGACTAGCGGGAGGGCCGAGGAATGAGCAGTTCTTC. The chain links TRBV20-1 to TRBJ2-1; TRBD2 matches at 15 bases. The J segment lost 7 bases and the V segment lost 1 base, leaving 8 bases of the junction unmatched. Germline V gene lookup returns CDR1 DFQATT and CDR2 SNEGSKA (reference sequence). The CDR3 extends over 17 amino acids.

This CDR3 is CASSLGLAGVNEQYF. The CDR3 nucleotides are TGTGCCAGCAGCTTAGGTCTAGCGGGAGTTAACGAGCAGTACTTC. V is TRBV13 and J is TRBJ2-7; 10 bases align to TRBD2. The CDR3 has 15 residues. The V gene end was trimmed by 0 bases and the J gene end by 5 bases; junction bases not matched to a gene: 4. Germline values: CDR1 PRHDT, CDR2 FYEKMQ (reference sequence).

This clonotype has a handful of counts. The chain uses TRBV6-2 or TRBV6-3 and TRBJ2-1, with 14 bases aligning to TRBD2. CDR1 is MNHEY, CDR2 SVGEGT, per germline. The CDR3 consists of 18 residues. V shed 2 bases, J shed 3 bases, and the junction held 6 bases outside the gene matches. Here the CDR3 reads CASSYLGLAGVLYNEQFF. The CDR3 DNA reads as TGTGCCAGCAGTTACCTGGGACTAGCGGGAGTTCTCTACAATGAGCAGTTCTTC.

The V and J genes are TRBV12-3 or TRBV12-4 and TRBJ2-1, with D perhaps TRBD1 (6 bases). This CDR3 is 13 amino acids long. V lost 5 bases and J 8 bases, leaving 13 bases between the germline ends. CDR3 in amino acids: CASSQQGPHEQFF. The CDR3, as DNA: TGTGCCAGCAGTCAACAGGGCCCCCATGAGCAGTTCTTC.

This chain connects TRBV4-1 to TRBJ2-3; 9 bases are shared with TRBD1. J lost 2 bases, V lost 2 bases, and 11 bases had no gene match. The CDR3 has 18 residues. Germline values: CDR1 MGHRA, CDR2 YSYEKL. DNA of the CDR3: TGCGCCAGCAGCCAACGGCCTTTAGGGACAGGGAACACAGATACGCAGTATTTT. It is translated as CASSQRPLGTGNTDTQYF.

This clonotype has more than one count but fewer than ten. This chain joins TRBV7-9 and TRBJ2-3, with D perhaps given as TRBD1 or TRBD2 (5 bases each). Trimming took 4 bases from V and 0 from J, leaving 11 bases between them. This CDR3 region has 15 residues. Germline V gives CDR1 SEHNR, CDR2 FQNEAQ (reference sequence). Here the CDR3 reads CASSSFRDSTDTQYF. DNA for the CDR3: TGTGCCAGCAGCTCCTTCAGGGACAGCACAGATACGCAGTATTTT.

There are a few counts of this clonotype. The chain has TRBV4-3 and TRBJ2-4, with TRBD1 matching 9 bases. The CDR3 has 13 residues. The germline V gene encodes CDR1 LGHNA and CDR2 YSLEER. With 8 bases clipped from V and 4 bases from J, the junction kept 3 bases outside the gene matches. CDR3 in amino acids: CASYGTGKNIQYF. The CDR3 DNA follows: TGCGCCAGCTACGGGACAGGGAAAAACATTCAGTACTTC.

The chain recombines TRBV12-3 or TRBV12-4 with TRBJ2-2, with D hard to call. Trimming took off 0 bases at V and 3 bases at J, with 8 bases between the two ends. CDR3 length: 15 residues. CDR3 loop: CASSLAPQDTGELFF. The CDR3 DNA follows: TGTGCCAGCAGTTTAGCGCCGCAAGACACCGGGGAGCTGTTTTTT.

In this sample, this clonotype turned up a few times. This chain joins TRBV20-1 and TRBJ1-1, with 9 bases identical to TRBD1. The CDR3 length is 16 residues. J was trimmed by 1 base and V by 3 bases; bases with no gene match: 9. CDR1 and CDR2 (germline): DFQATT, SNEGSKA (reference sequence). The CDR3 nucleotides read TGCAGTGCTAGGAGCCGACAGGGGGTGACGAACACTGAAGCTTTCTTT. As protein: CSARSRQGVTNTEAFF.

The CDR3 spells CASSLAGGRSYEQYF. CDR3 in DNA: TGTGCCAGCAGCTTGGCGGGGGGCCGCTCCTACGAGCAGTACTTC. The genes are TRBV5-6 and TRBJ2-7, with TRBD2 as a possible D gene (7 bases). Germline CDR1 and CDR2: SGHDT and YYEEEE. V lost 0 bases and J lost 0, with 10 bases in between. There are 15 residues in the CDR3.